The 29 T cell receptor beta chains below all came from one sample that was sequenced in a study of PD-1 blockade in classical Hodgkin lymphoma. Only in-frame clones appear in the TCRdb table, and some are missing; sequencing was by immunoSEQ multiplex PCR. The table includes roughly 23,000 clones, more than 85% detected once. The sample's time point: newly diagnosed, previously untreated cHL patient sample. Purification of CD4+ T cells from thawed PBMCs was performed via magnetic negative selection. Material for sequencing was CD4+ T cells from blood. Receptors originate from a human donor with classical Hodgkin lymphoma.

The J gene is TRBJ1-5, the V gene TRBV30; TRBD1 is a possible D gene (6 bases). CDR3 length: 16 amino acids. The germline gives CDR1 GTSNPN, CDR2 SVGIG (reference sequence). Trimming left V 1 base short and J 7 bases short, with 20 bases between. The CDR3 DNA follows: TGTGCCTGGAGTGGACAGGTAGTTACCCATCGACAGCCCCAGCATTTT. Its protein is CAWSGQVVTHRQPQHF.

V is TRBV5-4 and J is TRBJ2-7; 8 nucleotides match TRBD2. The CDR3 length is 14 residues. V lost 0 bases to trimming and J lost 5 bases; unmatched junction nucleotides: 4. Germline V lookup: CDR1 SGHNT, CDR2 YYREEE (reference sequence). The CDR3 protein is CASSLGGGLNEQYF. The CDR3 bases are TGTGCCAGCAGCTTGGGCGGGGGGCTGAACGAGCAGTACTTC. Complete variable domain (other parts from reference TRBV5-4 and TRBJ2-7): ETGVTQSPTHLIKTRGQQVTLRCSSQSGHNTVSWYQQALGQGPQFIFQYYREEENGRGNFPPRFSGLQFPNYSSELNVNALELDDSALYLCASSLGGGLNEQYFGPGTRLTVT.

The rearrangement uses TRBV5-1 and TRBJ2-3; D gene uncertain. The CDR3 sequence is 13 residues long. Germline CDR1 SGHRS, CDR2 YFSETQ. Trimming stripped 0 bases from V and 5 bases from J, with 7 bases between. The CDR3 DNA sequence: TGCGCCAGCAGCTTGGAGGCCCTAGATACGCAGTATTTT. The encoded protein is CASSLEALDTQYF.

This clone showed up just once. This chain joins TRBV28 and TRBJ2-7, with TRBD1 identical over 12 bases. J was trimmed by 1 base and V by 6 bases; bases with no gene match: 1. The V gene's germline CDR1 is MDHEN and CDR2 SYDVKM. The CDR3 extends over 14 amino acids. The chain's CDR3 is CASRGQGASYEQYF. In DNA, the CDR3 is TGTGCCAGCAGGGGACAGGGGGCGTCCTACGAGCAGTACTTC.

The V and J genes are TRBV5-1 and TRBJ1-2; D is unclear. The CDR3 consists of 15 residues. CDR1 is SGHRS and CDR2 is YFSETQ in the germline V gene. Between the trimmed V and J ends, which lost 4 bases and 4 bases, there was a span of 17 bases. CDR3 DNA: TGCGCCAGCAGCATAGGGTCTCTTCCCCTCTATGGCTACACCTTC. Protein product: CASSIGSLPLYGYTF.

The count of this clone is one. This chain joins TRBV9 and TRBJ1-2; 10 nucleotides align to TRBD1. Germline V gene lookup returns CDR1 SGDLS and CDR2 YYNGEE. This CDR3 comprises 16 residues. Trimming removed 5 bases from V and 3 bases from J; junction bases left unmatched: 10. The CDR3 coding sequence is TGTGCCAGCAGTTTCCAAGGGACAGGGGATTACTATGGCTACACCTTC. Protein product: CASSFQGTGDYYGYTF.

The J gene is TRBJ1-1, the V gene TRBV9; 7 bases fit TRBD1. Trimming took 2 bases from V and 1 from J; bases not matched to a gene: 5. CDR1 SGDLS and CDR2 YYNGEE come from the germline V gene. The CDR3 consists of 15 residues. The CDR3 DNA reads as TGTGCCAGCAGCGTGTCCGGGACAGCGAACACTGAAGCTTTCTTT. This sequence encodes CASSVSGTANTEAFF. The full variable domain, its missing parts supplied by reference TRBV9 and TRBJ1-1, is DSGVTQTPKHLITATGQRVTLRCSPRSGDLSVYWYQQSLDQGLQFLIQYYNGEERAKGNILERFSAQQFPDLHSELNLSSLELGDSALYFCASSVSGTANTEAFFGQGTRLTVV.

V and J are TRBV7-9 and TRBJ1-4; D is ambiguous. Germline V lookup: CDR1 SEHNR, CDR2 FQNEAQ (reference sequence). Deletions cut 1 base from V and 8 bases from J, with 5 bases between. The CDR3 spans 12 residues. CDR3 sequence (DNA): TGTGCCAGCAGCTTAGTTCGGGAAAAACTGTTTTTT. Residues: CASSLVREKLFF.

This clone was seen a single time. This chain joins TRBV6-1 and TRBJ1-5; weak D call: TRBD1 (5 bases). CDR3 length equals 16 residues. Germline V lookup: CDR1 MNHNS, CDR2 SASEGT. The ends were cut back, 0 bases at V and 5 bases at J, with 14 bases in the middle. The DNA of the CDR3 is TGTGCCAGCAGTGAAGCAGGGGCCGGGGGGTATCAGCCCCAGCATTTT. It specifies CASSEAGAGGYQPQHF.

This clone was seen a single time. V is TRBV5-1 and J is TRBJ2-2, with TRBD1 matching over 10 bases. The J segment lost 8 bases and the V segment lost 3 bases, leaving 16 bases of the junction unmatched. This CDR3 is 18 amino acids long. Germline V gene sequence: CDR1 SGHRS, CDR2 YFSETQ. The CDR3 nucleotides read TGCGCCAGCAGCTCGAACCCCCCGGGACAGGGGTTCTCGGGGGAGCTGTTTTTT. It encodes CASSSNPPGQGFSGELFF. Combining the CDR3 with reference TRBV5-1 and TRBJ2-2 gives the whole variable domain KAGVTQTPRYLIKTRGQQVTLSCSPISGHRSVSWYQQTPGQGLQFLFEYFSETQRNKGNFPGRFSGRQFSNSRSEMNVSTLELGDSALYLCASSSNPPGQGFSGELFFGEGSRLTVL.

The J gene is TRBJ1-2, the V gene TRBV5-5; the D gene is possibly TRBD1 (5 bases). CDR1 and CDR2 (germline): SGHKS, YYEKEE (reference sequence). This CDR3 is built from 14 residues. V shed 3 bases and J shed 6 bases, with 15 bases lying between them. CDR3: CASSWDPGVDGYTF. CDR3 sequence (DNA): TGTGCCAGCAGCTGGGACCCGGGGGTTGATGGCTACACCTTC. Variable domain in full (rest from reference TRBV5-5 and TRBJ1-2): DAGVTQSPTHLIKTRGQQVTLRCSPISGHKSVSWYQQVLGQGPQFIFQYYEKEERGRGNFPDRFSARQFPNYSSELNVNALLLGDSALYLCASSWDPGVDGYTFGSGTRLTVV.

V gene TRBV7-9 combines with J gene TRBJ2-7, with 7 bases lining up with TRBD2. V shed 1 base and J 4 bases; nucleotides not matched to a gene: 4. Germline V lookup: CDR1 SEHNR, CDR2 FQNEAQ (reference sequence). This CDR3 region has 14 residues. The CDR3 region is CASSLGGSMYEQYF. CDR3 coding DNA: TGTGCCAGCAGCTTAGGCGGGAGTATGTACGAGCAGTACTTC.

The J gene is TRBJ2-2, the V gene TRBV5-6; 9 bases map to TRBD1. The V gene end was trimmed by 5 bases and the J gene end by 6 bases; junction bases not matched to a gene: 5. Germline V gives CDR1 SGHDT, CDR2 YYEEEE. The CDR3 is 14 residues long. CDR3 bases: TGTGCCAGCAGGAGGACAGGGGAGTCCGGGGAGCTGTTTTTT. It translates to CASRRTGESGELFF.

The V gene is TRBV5-1, the J gene TRBJ2-5; 10 nucleotides agree with TRBD2. The trim removed 3 bases at V and 2 bases at J, leaving 7 bases unmatched. Looked up from germline, CDR1 is SGHRS and CDR2 is YFSETQ. The CDR3 is 16 residues long. The CDR3 protein is CASSSDPLAGQETQYF. CDR3 nucleotide sequence: TGCGCCAGCAGCTCTGACCCACTAGCGGGGCAAGAGACCCAGTACTTC.

The V gene is TRBV5-4, the J gene TRBJ2-1; 11 bases are shared with TRBD1. The CDR3 consists of 14 residues. Germline lookup yields CDR1 SGHNT and CDR2 YYREEE (reference sequence). V lost 4 bases, J lost 7 bases, and 4 bases stayed unmatched. The CDR3 reads CASSVGTGGNEQFF. Here the CDR3 DNA reads TGTGCCAGCAGCGTCGGGACAGGGGGAAATGAGCAGTTCTTC.

The chain combines TRBV5-4 with TRBJ2-5; 10 bases match TRBD2. The germline V gene encodes CDR1 SGHNT and CDR2 YYREEE (reference sequence). V lost 4 bases to trimming and J lost 5 bases; unmatched junction nucleotides: 2. The CDR3 has 13 residues. For the CDR3, the DNA is TGTGCCAGCAGCGCGACTAGCGGGGAGACCCAGTACTTC. It specifies CASSATSGETQYF.

J is TRBJ1-2 and V is TRBV5-6; D remains unclear. V lost 1 base and J 7 bases, leaving 11 bases between the germline ends. Germline-derived CDR1 and CDR2 are SGHDT and YYEEEE. The CDR3 extends over 13 amino acids. The CDR3 DNA reads TGTGCCAGCAGCTTGTGGTGGGATGGTGGCTACACCTTC. This codes for CASSLWWDGGYTF.

This clone was observed a handful of times. CDR3 coding DNA: TGTGCCAGTAGTTGGTCAGCCGACACTGAAGCTTTCTTT. Its translation: CASSWSADTEAFF. This sequence joins TRBV19 and TRBJ1-1; D remains ambiguous. Trimming cost V 5 bases and J 3 bases, with 10 bases left between them. CDR1 is LNHDA and CDR2 is SQIVND in the germline V gene (reference sequence). The CDR3 spans 13 residues.

The chain uses TRBV5-5 and TRBJ1-2; D call uncertain. Germline-derived CDR1 and CDR2 are SGHKS and YYEKEE (reference sequence). V was pared by 0 bases and J by 4 bases, with 4 bases between. The CDR3 length is 12 residues. The CDR3 DNA follows: TGTGCCAGCAGCTTGGGGCTCTATGGCTACACCTTC. Amino acids: CASSLGLYGYTF.

The rearrangement uses TRBV7-2 and TRBJ2-2; D is undetermined. Germline V gene sequence: CDR1 SGHTA, CDR2 FQGNSA. The CDR3 loop spans 15 amino acids. V lost 5 bases, J lost 7 bases, and 17 bases lay in between. As DNA, the CDR3 is TGTGCCAGCAGCATAATAGGAGTTCTTGGCGGGGAGCTGTTTTTT. Protein sequence: CASSIIGVLGGELFF.

The rearrangement links TRBV19 to TRBJ2-1; 7 nucleotides line up with TRBD1. Losses at the gene ends were 5 bases for V and 2 bases for J; bases not matched to a gene: 6. The CDR3 covers 15 residues. The V gene's germline CDR1 is LNHDA and CDR2 SQIVND (reference sequence). The CDR3 here is CASSSRQGPYNEQFF. CDR3 DNA sequence: TGTGCCAGTAGTTCCAGACAGGGTCCCTACAATGAGCAGTTCTTC.

The J gene is TRBJ1-1, the V gene TRBV4-3, with D unresolved. Germline V CDR1 and CDR2: LGHNA, YSLEER. V was shortened by 9 bases and J by 4 bases, with 21 bases between the two germline ends. This CDR3 is built from 15 residues. CDR3 in DNA: TGCGCCAGTGGAAAACCCGGGGTTACGGGCACTGAAGCTTTCTTT. Translated, it gives CASGKPGVTGTEAFF.

The chain joins TRBV10-1 to TRBJ1-2; the match to TRBD1 covers 10 bases. Germline V gene lookup returns CDR1 WNHNN and CDR2 SYGVQD (reference sequence). With V trimmed by 3 bases and J by 8 bases, 15 bases remained unmatched. The CDR3 spans 17 residues. The CDR3 DNA sequence: TGCGCCAGCAGTGATGGACAGGGGGTCTCCGGGATGAGCGGCTACACCTTC. It encodes CASSDGQGVSGMSGYTF.

This CDR3 is CAWSVLDVYTF. The DNA for the CDR3 is TGTGCCTGGTCAGTACTGGACGTCTACACCTTC. The chain couples TRBV30 to TRBJ1-2, with D unclear. Trimming cost V 5 bases and J 10 bases, with 14 bases left between them. Germline V CDR1 and CDR2: GTSNPN, SVGIG (reference sequence). The CDR3 has 11 residues.

The rearrangement joins TRBV2 to TRBJ1-1, with D possibly TRBD1 on 6 matching bases. The CDR3 runs 14 residues. V was shortened by 4 bases and J by 10 bases, with 19 bases between the two germline ends. From germline, CDR1 is SNHLY and CDR2 FYNNEI. This CDR3 is CASSGRVGGIGAFF. Written as DNA, the CDR3 is TGTGCCAGCAGTGGAAGGGTAGGGGGGATAGGAGCTTTCTTT. Full variable domain (missing parts from reference TRBV2 and TRBJ1-1): EPEVTQTPSHQVTQMGQEVILRCVPISNHLYFYWYRQILGQKVEFLVSFYNNEISEKSEIFDDQFSVERPDGSNFTLKIRSTKLEDSAMYFCASSGRVGGIGAFFGQGTRLTVV.

This chain joins TRBV12-5 and TRBJ2-2; 12 nucleotides agree with TRBD1. This CDR3 region has 21 residues. The V and J ends lost 0 bases and 4 bases, in that order; junction bases with no gene match: 15. Germline V gene lookup returns CDR1 LGHNT and CDR2 FRNRAP. The CDR3 coding sequence is TGTGCTAGTGGTTTGGTACACGGATTGTGGGACAGGGGGCAAGGCACCGGGGAGCTGTTTTTT. This codes for CASGLVHGLWDRGQGTGELFF.

J is TRBJ1-1 and V is TRBV7-2, with D perhaps TRBD1 (5 bases). V lost 4 bases and J lost 6, with 18 bases in between. The CDR3 consists of 15 residues. Germline CDR1 and CDR2: SGHTA and FQGNSA. CDR3 nucleotide sequence: TGTGCCAGCAGCTCCGTTCCTGGTGGGGGGGCTGAAGCTTTCTTT. It translates to CASSSVPGGGAEAFF.

The chain has TRBV6-5 and TRBJ2-3; 10 nucleotides align to TRBD1. Trimming took 6 bases from V and 3 from J; bases not matched to a gene: 6. Germline loops: CDR1 MNHEY, CDR2 SVGAGI. The CDR3 sequence is 15 residues long. The CDR3 loop reads CASSDRGLDTDTQYF. The CDR3 DNA reads TGTGCCAGCAGCGACAGGGGGCTTGATACAGATACGCAGTATTTT.

The chain joins TRBV2 to TRBJ1-5, with a tentative D call TRBD1 (5 bases). V shed 7 bases and J shed 0 bases, with 19 bases lying between them. Germline V lookup: CDR1 SNHLY, CDR2 FYNNEI. The CDR3 loop spans 17 amino acids. The DNA for the CDR3 is TGTGCCAGCAAATTTGGGGCCTCTCCCAATAGCAATCAGCCCCAGCATTTT. Protein product: CASKFGASPNSNQPQHF.